Detailed here is one T cell receptor (beta chain). Its antigen remains unidentified. All patients were mismatch repair deficient, assessed by either PCR or immunohistochemistry. This record belongs to a study of PD-1 blockade in mismatch repair-deficient tumors. This CDR3 has 15 residues. The V gene's germline CDR1 is SGHRS and CDR2 YFSETQ. V trimming: 7 bases; J trimming: 4 bases; junction bases outside the gene matches: 11. Method: immunoSEQ multiplex PCR; TCRdb's copy keeps in-frame clones and lacks some. This table has around 37,000 clones, 65% to 85% appearing once. Study-wide points: After pembrolizumab, tumor-resident clones rose rapidly, then generally contracted before radiologic responses.

This chain links TRBV5-1 with TRBJ2-5; 9 nucleotides agree with TRBD2. The sequenced sample was PBMCs, obtained approximately 9 months after starting pembrolizumab. The receptor was isolated from an adult with mismatch repair-deficient cancer. As DNA, the CDR3 is TGCGCCAGCTCTCACGGGGCGGGAGGGCGAGAGACCCAGTACTTC. Its translation is CASSHGAGGRETQYF.